The present TCR beta chain was sequenced within a study of T cell repertoires in cytomegalovirus infection. This clonotype was detected only a few times. The antigen is unknown. Each CDR3 protein is one row after TCRdb ran MiXCR on the reads. The repertoire holds approximately 89,000 distinct CDR3 sequences, 25% to 35% seen once, with approximately 71% in the top ten. Per the germline V gene, CDR1 is LGHNA and CDR2 is YNFKEQ. The CDR3 spans 16 residues. V was shortened by 3 bases and J by 0 bases, with 12 bases between the two germline ends. This clonotype was obtained from a human donor in good health (CMV status not recorded). Some clones in this sample may be carry-over from other donors' samples. The chain employs TRBV4-2 and TRBJ2-1, with D tentatively TRBD2 (6 bases). Sample: CD8+ T cells from cultured PBMCs, taken from culture after CMV antigen stimulation. CDR3 sequence reads: CASSQRDSNSYNEQFF. The CDR3 DNA reads TGTGCCAGCAGCCAGCGGGACTCAAACTCCTACAATGAGCAGTTCTTC.